A single sample is the source of the 15 T cell receptor beta chains below, sequenced in a study of T cells in Graves' hyperthyroidism and ophthalmopathy. Regions amplified from RNA transcripts were the TCR beta CDR3 regions. The study used the HTBI primer set for a first-round RT-PCR of the TCR CDR3. TCRdb reprocessed the multiplex PCR reads with MiXCR, giving one entry per CDR3 protein. The table has roughly 600,000 distinct CDR3 sequences, about 14% seen once. Sequencing was done on a sample of blood. All receptors derive from a woman aged 50 to 60 with Graves' ophthalmopathy.

The rearrangement uses TRBV28 and TRBJ2-1; 11 nucleotides match TRBD2. Trimming took 5 bases from V and 6 from J; bases not matched to a gene: 6. The CDR3 has 15 amino acids. Germline V CDR1 and CDR2: MDHEN, SYDVKM. The CDR3, as DNA: TGTGCCAGCAGTCTCCTTAGCGGGAGGGCCAATGAGCAGTTCTTC. Protein sequence: CASSLLSGRANEQFF. Based on the CDR3 plus reference TRBV28 and TRBJ2-1, the full variable domain is DVKVTQSSRYLVKRTGEKVFLECVQDMDHENMFWYRQDPGLGLRLIYFSYDVKMKEKGDIPEGYSVSREKKERFSLILESASTNQTSMYLCASSLLSGRANEQFFGPGTRLTVL.

The sample holds many counts of this clonotype. This chain joins TRBV6-6 and TRBJ2-5; the D gene is possibly TRBD1 (5 bases). This CDR3 has 19 amino acids. Trimming took off 0 bases at V and 2 bases at J, with 22 bases between the two ends. CDR1 and CDR2 from the germline V gene are MNHNY and SVGAGI (reference sequence). The CDR3 reads CASSYSLNPGIRIQETQYF. CDR3 sequence (DNA): TGTGCCAGCAGTTACTCACTCAACCCAGGGATCCGCATTCAAGAGACCCAGTACTTC.

The chain has TRBV7-9 and TRBJ2-3, with TRBD2 as a possible D gene (6 bases). Germline lookup yields CDR1 SEHNR and CDR2 FQNEAQ (reference sequence). V gave up 4 bases and J gave up 9 bases, with 20 bases separating them. CDR3 length: 15 amino acids. The CDR3 here is CASSSPGPGGRTQYF. CDR3 bases: TGTGCCAGCAGCTCCCCTGGGCCAGGTGGGAGGACGCAGTATTTT.

The rearrangement links TRBV28 to TRBJ2-7; D is perhaps TRBD1 or TRBD2 (5 bases each). The length of the CDR3 is 15 residues. Per germline, CDR1 MDHEN and CDR2 SYDVKM. Trimming took 5 bases from V and 6 from J, leaving 20 bases between them. The CDR3 protein is CASSRRAPGSVEQYF. DNA of the CDR3: TGTGCCAGCAGTCGCAGGGCCCCGGGATCGGTCGAGCAGTACTTC.

This clonotype was detected only once. This could be a read error, since a much larger clone is one nucleotide away. The chain combines TRBV4-3 with TRBJ2-1, with 8 nucleotides matching TRBD2. With 1 base clipped from V and 11 bases from J, the junction kept 16 bases outside the gene matches. The CDR3 is 17 residues long. CDR1 LGHNA and CDR2 YSLEER come from the germline V gene. In nucleotides, the CDR3 is TGCGCCAGCAGCCAAGGTGTTTTGCGGGAGGAGCAAAATAAGCAGTTCTTC. This translates into CASSQGVLREEQNKQFF.

This clonotype was seen ten or more times. The chain employs TRBV2 and TRBJ2-2; 7 bases map to TRBD1. Germline CDR1 reads SNHLY; CDR2 reads FYNNEI. V shed 8 bases, J shed 4 bases, and the junction held 7 bases outside the gene matches. This CDR3 has 14 amino acids. The CDR3 sequence: CASQGQSLTGELFF. CDR3 in DNA: TGTGCCAGCCAGGGACAGTCCCTCACCGGGGAGCTGTTTTTT.

This clonotype came up many times. This chain joins TRBV24-1 and TRBJ1-2, with D possibly matching TRBD1 (5 bases). Germline V gene data show CDR1 as KGHDR and CDR2 as SFDVKD. The CDR3 extends over 11 amino acids. The germline V and J ends were trimmed by 4 bases and 8 bases, with 7 bases remaining between them. The CDR3: CATSDWTGYTF. The CDR3 region has the DNA TGTGCCACCAGTGACTGGACAGGCTACACCTTC.

V is TRBV7-2 and J is TRBJ2-5, with 9 positions matching TRBD2. Trimming took 5 bases from V and 5 from J; bases not matched to a gene: 18. From germline, CDR1 is SGHTA and CDR2 FQGNSA. The CDR3 is made up of 18 amino acids. The chain's CDR3 is CASSQKPSGIGVGETQYF. In DNA form, the CDR3 reads TGTGCCAGCAGCCAGAAACCTAGCGGGATAGGGGTCGGGGAGACCCAGTACTTC.

This clonotype occurred many times. This chain joins TRBV30 and TRBJ1-1; 7 nucleotides agree with TRBD1. CDR3 length equals 13 residues. The V gene's germline CDR1 is GTSNPN and CDR2 SVGIG (reference sequence). V was pared by 5 bases and J by 0 bases, with 3 bases of the junction left unmatched. CDR3 coding DNA: TGTGCCTGGCGGACAGGAATGAACACTGAAGCTTTCTTT. Amino acids: CAWRTGMNTEAFF.

This clonotype turned up a few times. V is TRBV6-1 and J is TRBJ2-7, with 7 positions matching TRBD2. The V and J ends lost 3 bases and 4 bases, in that order; junction bases with no gene match: 3. From germline, CDR1 is MNHNS and CDR2 SASEGT. The CDR3 has 13 residues. The CDR3 loop is CASSDAGEYEQYF. The CDR3, as DNA: TGTGCCAGCAGTGATGCGGGAGAGTACGAGCAGTACTTC.

This chain connects TRBV7-9 to TRBJ1-3, with D hard to call. Trimming pared 2 bases from V and 8 bases from J, leaving 4 bases between. This CDR3 comprises 11 residues. Germline V gene lookup returns CDR1 SEHNR and CDR2 FQNEAQ (reference sequence). The CDR3 DNA sequence: TGTGCCAGCAGCTTAATAGACACCATATATTTT. It specifies CASSLIDTIYF.

This clonotype has ten or more counts. The rearrangement links TRBV7-3 to TRBJ2-2; TRBD1 might be the D (5 bases). The germline V gene encodes CDR1 SGHTA and CDR2 FQGTGA. Trimming took off 5 bases at V and 3 bases at J, with 16 bases between the two ends. This CDR3 is 16 amino acids long. Here the CDR3 reads CASSRTGLMDTGELFF. CDR3 nucleotides: TGTGCCAGCAGCCGAACAGGTTTGATGGACACCGGGGAGCTGTTTTTT. The full variable domain, in which reference TRBV7-3 and TRBJ2-2 provide the parts outside the CDR3, is GAGVSQTPSNKVTEKGKYVELRCDPISGHTALYWYRQSLGQGPEFLIYFQGTGAADDSGLPNDRFFAVRPEGSVSTLKIQRTERGDSAVYLCASSRTGLMDTGELFFGEGSRLTVL.

This clonotype was found many times. The rearrangement joins TRBV20-1 to TRBJ1-1; unclear D gene. The CDR3 is made up of 13 amino acids. Germline V gene lookup returns CDR1 DFQATT and CDR2 SNEGSKA (reference sequence). With 1 base removed from V and 2 bases from J, the gap between germline ends came to 8 bases. The CDR3 nucleotides are TGCAGTGCTAGAGCTGACGTAAACACTGAAGCTTTCTTT. It is translated as CSARADVNTEAFF.

This clonotype came up many times. In DNA form, the CDR3 reads TGTGCCAGCAGCTTGTACAGGGGGCGTATTAATTCACCCCTCCACTTT. Amino acid sequence: CASSLYRGRINSPLHF. The V gene is TRBV11-2, the J gene TRBJ1-6; TRBD1 agrees at 9 bases. The ends lost 3 bases at V and 6 bases at J; junction bases unmatched: 6. The CDR3 contains 16 residues. Germline lookup yields CDR1 SGHAT and CDR2 FQNNGV.

Only a few counts were recorded for this clonotype. The chain joins TRBV14 to TRBJ1-6; possible D gene TRBD1, 5 bases. Deletions cut 1 base from V and 4 bases from J, with 8 bases between. The CDR3 is made up of 15 amino acids. CDR1 and CDR2 from the germline V gene are SGHDN and FVKESK. The CDR3 loop reads CASSQGQRYNSPLHF. Here the CDR3 DNA reads TGTGCCAGCAGCCAAGGACAGAGATATAATTCACCCCTCCACTTT. Full variable domain (rest looked up from reference TRBV14 and TRBJ1-6): EAGVTQFPSHSVIEKGQTVTLRCDPISGHDNLYWYRRVMGKEIKFLLHFVKESKQDESGMPNNRFLAERTGGTYSTLKVQPAELEDSGVYFCASSQGQRYNSPLHFGNGTRLTVT.